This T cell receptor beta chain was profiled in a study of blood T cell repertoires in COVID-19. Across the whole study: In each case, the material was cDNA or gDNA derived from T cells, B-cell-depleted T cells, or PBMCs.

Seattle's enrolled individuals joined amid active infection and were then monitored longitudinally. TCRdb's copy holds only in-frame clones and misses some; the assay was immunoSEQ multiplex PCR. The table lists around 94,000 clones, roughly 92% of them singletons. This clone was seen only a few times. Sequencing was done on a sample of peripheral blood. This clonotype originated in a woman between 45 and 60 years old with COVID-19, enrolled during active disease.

The CDR3 region is CASSTAGTYEQYF. The CDR3 coding sequence is TGTGCCAGCAGTACCGCAGGGACCTACGAGCAGTACTTC. This chain connects TRBV11-3 to TRBJ2-7, with D possibly matching TRBD1 (5 bases). The V and J ends lost 6 bases and 2 bases respectively, with 11 bases between them. The germline CDR1 and CDR2 sequences are SGHNT and YENEEA. The CDR3 length is 13 residues. Full variable domain (missing parts from reference TRBV11-3 and TRBJ2-7): EAGVVQSPRYKIIEKKQPVAFWCNPISGHNTLYWYLQNLGQGPELLIRYENEEAVDDSQLPKDRFSAERLKGVDSTLKIQPAELGDSAVYLCASSTAGTYEQYFGPGTRLTVT.